This TCR beta chain emerged from a study of cytomegalovirus exposure and HLA in healthy donors. The J segment lost 5 bases and the V segment lost 4 bases, leaving 13 bases of the junction unmatched. Germline V gives CDR1 SGHRS, CDR2 YFSETQ. This CDR3 region has 16 residues. Researchers ran the PCR with 60 Vbeta and 13 Jbeta primers. In the authors' workflow: The count from a later analysis was some 83 million unique TCR beta chains, some 12 million of them shared. This table comes from immunoSEQ multiplex PCR, and its TCRdb copy is limited to in-frame clones, with some not included. The V and J calls and clone size were taken over from that table, and D and trimming were inferred from the DNA. The sample yields 95,000 to 150,000 clones, approximately 79% seen once.

The chain links TRBV5-1 to TRBJ2-5; 8 bases fit TRBD2. The sequenced sample consisted of PBMCs. The receptor comes from a man under 40 in good health and CMV-seronegative. CDR3 DNA sequence: TGCGCCAGCAGCCGGGGGGGGCGGGGAGACGAGGAGACCCAGTACTTC. Its translation: CASSRGGRGDEETQYF.